The entry below describes one T cell receptor (beta chain). No antigen is known for it. This entry belongs to a study of a mutant IDH1 vaccine in newly diagnosed glioma. About the study: Each patient was administered eight vaccinations, scheduled in weeks 1, 3, 5, 7, 11, 15, 19 and 23.

Documented time point: week 11, during vaccination. In every dose of vaccine, 300 ug of mutant IDH1 20-mer peptide was given alongside topical imiquimod. Data came from immunoSEQ multiplex PCR; TCRdb stores just in-frame clones and leaves some out. The sample includes roughly 110,000 clones, approximately 87% seen only once; the top ten take 0.6% to 0.7%. Trimming pared 4 bases from V and 0 bases from J, leaving 14 bases between. This CDR3 has 16 amino acids. CDR1 and CDR2 from the germline V gene are SGDLS and YYNGEE. The chain joins TRBV9 to TRBJ1-3, with D possibly being TRBD1 (6 bases). This clonotype originated in a woman between 45 and 60 years old with glioma. Specimen: PBMCs, collected from a glioma patient whose treatment included an IDH1 peptide vaccine. As DNA, the CDR3 is TGTGCCAGCAGCCCACAGGGTCCTACCTCTGGAAACACCATATATTTT. Encoded protein: CASSPQGPTSGNTIYF.